This T cell receptor (beta chain) came from a study of T cells after yellow fever vaccination. On the study more broadly: SMART-Seq v4 Ultra Low Input prepared libraries from low-cell fractions. Study findings and constraints: Re-detected after boosting: most primary clones, about 96% of CD4 and 88% of CD8.

This clonotype has a handful of counts. Its antigen is as yet unknown. TCRdb reanalysed the 5' RACE reads using MiXCR and keeps one entry per CDR3 protein. The sample holds around 250,000 distinct CDR3 sequences, about 7.1% seen once. The source was CD4+ T cells sorted from PBMCs, collected 15 days after the yellow fever booster vaccination. The TCR comes from a young man who received the YFV17D yellow fever vaccine.

The CDR3 sequence: CSARKSGTGNEQFF. CDR3 bases: TGCAGTGCTAGAAAATCCGGGACAGGCAATGAGCAGTTCTTC. The chain joins TRBV20-1 to TRBJ2-1; 8 nucleotides agree with TRBD1. Germline CDR1 is DFQATT and CDR2 is SNEGSKA (reference sequence). The CDR3 has 14 residues. The trim removed 2 bases at V and 6 bases at J, leaving 6 bases unmatched.